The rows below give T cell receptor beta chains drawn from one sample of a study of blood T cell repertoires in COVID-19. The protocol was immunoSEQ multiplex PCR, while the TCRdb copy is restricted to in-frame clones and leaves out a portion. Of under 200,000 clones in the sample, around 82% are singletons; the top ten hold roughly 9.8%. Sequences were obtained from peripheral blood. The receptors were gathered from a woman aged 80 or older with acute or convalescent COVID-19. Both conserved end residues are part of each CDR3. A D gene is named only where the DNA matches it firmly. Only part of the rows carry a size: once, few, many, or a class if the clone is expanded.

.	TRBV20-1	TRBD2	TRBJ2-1	TGCAGTGCTTGTGCCGGGACTAGCGGGACCGCGCAGTTCTTC	CSACAGTSGTAQFF
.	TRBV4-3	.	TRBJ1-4	TGCGCCAGCAGCCAAGACATGGGGAGGAGGTCAACTAATGAAAAACTGTTTTTT	CASSQDMGRRSTNEKLFF
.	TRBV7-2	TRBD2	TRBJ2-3	TGTGCCAGCAAGCTAGCGGGCTCCACAGATACGCAGTATTTT	CASKLAGSTDTQYF
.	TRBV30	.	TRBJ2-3	TGTGCCTGGAGTGTAGCTAGCACAGATACGCAGTATTTT	CAWSVASTDTQYF
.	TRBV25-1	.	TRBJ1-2	TGTGCCAGCAGTGAATATGGCAGGGTCGGCTATGGCTACACCTTC	CASSEYGRVGYGYTF
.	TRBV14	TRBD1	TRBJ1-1	TGTGCCAGCAGCCCCCAGGGGGTATGGAACACTGAAGCTTTCTTT	CASSPQGVWNTEAFF
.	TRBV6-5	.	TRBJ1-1	TGTGCCAGCGTGGTCGGGGGGGCGAACACTGAAGCTTTCTTT	CASVVGGANTEAFF
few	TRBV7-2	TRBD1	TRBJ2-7	TGTGCCAGCAGCTCCCGGGACAGGAGCTCCTACGAGCAGTACTTC	CASSSRDRSSYEQYF
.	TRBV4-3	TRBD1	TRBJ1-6	TGCGCCAGCAGCCAAGAAGCTCACGGGCAGGGGGGAAATTCACCCCTCCACTTT	CASSQEAHGQGGNSPLHF
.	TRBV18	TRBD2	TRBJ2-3	TGTGCCAGCTCAAGCCTAAGCGGGGGGGCCGTAGATACGCAGTATTTT	CASSSLSGGAVDTQYF
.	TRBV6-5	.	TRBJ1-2	TGTGCCAGTGTCTCGGGTTCTGGCTACACCTTC	CASVSGSGYTF
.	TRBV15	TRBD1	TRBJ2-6	TGTGCCACCAGCAGAGATTCGGAGGGGACAGGGTCTGGGGCCAACGTCCTGACTTTC	CATSRDSEGTGSGANVLTF
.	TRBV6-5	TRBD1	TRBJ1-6	TGTGCCAGCAGTTCCCACGGGACAGGAGCAGGCTCACCCCTCCACTTT	CASSSHGTGAGSPLHF
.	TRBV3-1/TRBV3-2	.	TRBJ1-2	TGTGCCAGCAGCCCCGAAAGGGGAATATTTGGCTACACCTTC	CASSPERGIFGYTF
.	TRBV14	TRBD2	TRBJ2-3	TGTGCCAGCAGCCAAGCTGGCGGGGGGCTCACAGATACGCAGTATTTT	CASSQAGGGLTDTQYF
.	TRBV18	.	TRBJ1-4	TGTGCCAGCTCACCCCAGAGGGCTGGTAATGAAAAACTGTTTTTT	CASSPQRAGNEKLFF
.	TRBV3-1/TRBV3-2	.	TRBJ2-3	TGTGCCACCTGCCCGTCCAGGGATTTT	CATCPSRDF
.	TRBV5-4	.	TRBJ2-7	TGTGCCAGCAGCTCCGGACGGGGCGAGCAGTACTTC	CASSSGRGEQYF
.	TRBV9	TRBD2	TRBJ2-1	TGTGCCAGCAGCGTAGTTAATAGCGGGAGTAATGAGCAGTTCTTC	CASSVVNSGSNEQFF
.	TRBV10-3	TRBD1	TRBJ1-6	TGTGCCATCAGCGACAGGGTCCCAGATTCACCCCTCCACTTT	CAISDRVPDSPLHF
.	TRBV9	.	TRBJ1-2	TGTGCCAGCAGCGTGGGAGGGGACTTTCTCGGTGTGTATGGCTACACCTTC	CASSVGGDFLGVYGYTF
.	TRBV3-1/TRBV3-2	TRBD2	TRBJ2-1	TGTGCCAGCAGCCAGGGGACTAGCACCCTGGGTGAGCAGTTCTTC	CASSQGTSTLGEQFF